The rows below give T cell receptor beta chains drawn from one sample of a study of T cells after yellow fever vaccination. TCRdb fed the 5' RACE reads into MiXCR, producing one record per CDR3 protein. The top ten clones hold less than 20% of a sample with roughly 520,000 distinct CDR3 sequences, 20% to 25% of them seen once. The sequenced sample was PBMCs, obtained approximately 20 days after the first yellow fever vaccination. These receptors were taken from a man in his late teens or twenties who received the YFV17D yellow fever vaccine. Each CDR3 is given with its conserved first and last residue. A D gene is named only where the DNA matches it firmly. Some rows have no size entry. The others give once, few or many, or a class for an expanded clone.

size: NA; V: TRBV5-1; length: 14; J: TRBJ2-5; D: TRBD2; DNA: TGCGCCAGCAGCGCCGGGACTAGCAAAGAGACCCAGTACTTC; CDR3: CASSAGTSKETQYF
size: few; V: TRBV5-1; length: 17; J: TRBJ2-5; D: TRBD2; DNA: TGCGCCAGCAGACCAGGTTTGCGGGGGGGCGGAGGAGAGACCCAGTACTTC; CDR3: CASRPGLRGGGGETQYF
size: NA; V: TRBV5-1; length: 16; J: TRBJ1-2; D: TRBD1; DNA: TGCGCCAGCAGCCGAAGCCCGGAGGACAGGGGCTATGGCTACACCTTC; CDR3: CASSRSPEDRGYGYTF
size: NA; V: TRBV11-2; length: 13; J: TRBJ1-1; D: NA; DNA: TGTGCCCCCCCCGGGGAGGGGAAGAATGAAGCTTTCTTT; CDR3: CAPPGEGKNEAFF
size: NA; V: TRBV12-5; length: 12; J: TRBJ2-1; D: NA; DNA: TGTGCTAGTGACCTTAACCACAATGAGCAGTTCTTC; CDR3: CASDLNHNEQFF
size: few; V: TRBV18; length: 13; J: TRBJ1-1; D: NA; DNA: TGTGCCAGCTCCCCCGGGGGGGACACTGAAGCTTTCTTT; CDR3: CASSPGGDTEAFF
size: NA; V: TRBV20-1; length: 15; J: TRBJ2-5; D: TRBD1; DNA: TGCAGTGGGAGAGATAGGGGACAGGGGGAGGAGACCCAGTACTTC; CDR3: CSGRDRGQGEETQYF
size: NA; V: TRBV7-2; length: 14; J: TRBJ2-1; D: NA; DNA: TGTGCCAGCAGCTTCGGCGGGATACAGAATGAGCAGTTCTTC; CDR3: CASSFGGIQNEQFF
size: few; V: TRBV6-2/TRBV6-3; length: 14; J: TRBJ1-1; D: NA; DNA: TGTGCCAGCAGTGTCGGACGGACGAACACTGAAGCTTTCTTT; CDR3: CASSVGRTNTEAFF
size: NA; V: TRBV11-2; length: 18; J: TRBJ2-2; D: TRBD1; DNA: TGTGCCAGCAGGGACTTGGGACAGGGGAAGCGTGGCACCGGGGAGCTGTTTTTT; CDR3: CASRDLGQGKRGTGELFF
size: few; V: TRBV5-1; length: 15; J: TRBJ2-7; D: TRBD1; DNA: TGCGCCAGCAGGCGAATCCGGGACAGGGTGAACGAGCAGTACTTC; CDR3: CASRRIRDRVNEQYF
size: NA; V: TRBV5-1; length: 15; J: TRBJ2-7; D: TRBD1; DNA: TGCGCCAGCAGCTCACAGGGGGCAACTGGCTACGAGCAGTACTTC; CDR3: CASSSQGATGYEQYF
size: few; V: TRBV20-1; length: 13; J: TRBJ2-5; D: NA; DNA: TGCAGTGCTGCCCGGACCAGACAAGAGACCCAGTACTTC; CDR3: CSAARTRQETQYF
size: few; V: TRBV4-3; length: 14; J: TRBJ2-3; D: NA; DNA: TGCGCCAGCAGCCAGGAGGGGCCACCAGATACGCAGTATTTT; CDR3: CASSQEGPPDTQYF
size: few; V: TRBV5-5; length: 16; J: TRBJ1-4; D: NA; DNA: TGTGCCAGCAGCTTGGTTCAGTGGACAACTAATGAAAAACTGTTTTTT; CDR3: CASSLVQWTTNEKLFF
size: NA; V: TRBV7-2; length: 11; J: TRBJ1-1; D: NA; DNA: TGTGCCAGCAGCCCCTGGGACGGCGCTTTCTTT; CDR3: CASSPWDGAFF
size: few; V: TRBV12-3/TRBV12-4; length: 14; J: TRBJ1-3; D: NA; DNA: TGTGCCAGCAGAGGACGCGGGGCTGGAAACACCATATATTTT; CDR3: CASRGRGAGNTIYF
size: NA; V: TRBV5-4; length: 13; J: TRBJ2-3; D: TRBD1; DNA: TGTGCCAGCAGCCCGACAGGGTACGATACGCAGTATTTT; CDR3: CASSPTGYDTQYF
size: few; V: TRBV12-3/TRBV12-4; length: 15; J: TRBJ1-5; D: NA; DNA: TGTGCCAGCAGTTTAGGGGGTACCCTGGGTCAGCCCCAGCATTTT; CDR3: CASSLGGTLGQPQHF
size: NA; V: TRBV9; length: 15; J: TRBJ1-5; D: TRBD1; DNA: TGTGCCAGCAGCTCCCAGGGGGCTCGAAATCAGCCCCAGCATTTT; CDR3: CASSSQGARNQPQHF
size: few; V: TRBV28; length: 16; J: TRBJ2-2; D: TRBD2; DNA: TGTGCCAGCAGTTTCTGGACTAGCGGGAGTACCGGGGAGCTGTTTTTT; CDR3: CASSFWTSGSTGELFF
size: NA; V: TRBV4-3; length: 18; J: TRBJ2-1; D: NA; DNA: TGCGCCAGCAGCCAAGACTTTACTAGCTTCAGCTCCTACAATGAGCAGTTCTTC; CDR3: CASSQDFTSFSSYNEQFF
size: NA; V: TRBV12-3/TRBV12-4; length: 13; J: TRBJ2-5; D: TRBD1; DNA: TGTGCCAGCAGTCAGGGGGCTTGGGAGACCCAGTACTTC; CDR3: CASSQGAWETQYF
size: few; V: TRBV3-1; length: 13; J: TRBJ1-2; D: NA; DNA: TGTGCCAGCAGCTTCAACTACGATGGAGGCTACACCTTC; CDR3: CASSFNYDGGYTF
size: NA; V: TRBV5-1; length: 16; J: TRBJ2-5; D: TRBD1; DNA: TGCGCCAGCAGCCCGCAACTGGGACAGGGGGCCGAGACCCAGTACTTC; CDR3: CASSPQLGQGAETQYF
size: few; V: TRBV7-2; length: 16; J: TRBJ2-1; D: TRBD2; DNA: TGTGCCAGCAGCCCTAGCGGGGGTGTCTCCTACAATGAGCAGTTCTTC; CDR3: CASSPSGGVSYNEQFF
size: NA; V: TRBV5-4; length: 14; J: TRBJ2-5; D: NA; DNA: TGTGCCAGCAGCTTGTCGCGGCGCCAAGAGACCCAGTACTTC; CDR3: CASSLSRRQETQYF
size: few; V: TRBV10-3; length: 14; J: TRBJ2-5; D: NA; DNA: TGTGCCATCAGTGGCGCCGGACAAGGGCAGACCCAGTACTTC; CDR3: CAISGAGQGQTQYF
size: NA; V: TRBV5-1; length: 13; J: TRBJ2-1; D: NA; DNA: TGCGCCAGCAGCGGGGGACCAAGCAATGAGCAGTTCTTC; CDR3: CASSGGPSNEQFF
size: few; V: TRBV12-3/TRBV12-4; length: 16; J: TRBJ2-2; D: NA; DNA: TGTGCCAGCAGCCCGTGGGGGACCCAGAACACCGGGGAGCTGTTTTTT; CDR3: CASSPWGTQNTGELFF
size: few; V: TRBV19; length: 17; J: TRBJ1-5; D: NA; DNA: TGTGCCAGTAGTCCCCACTTTTCGACGGTTAGCAATCAGCCCCAGCATTTT; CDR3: CASSPHFSTVSNQPQHF
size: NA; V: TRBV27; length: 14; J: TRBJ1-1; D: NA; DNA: TGTGCCAGCAGAAAATTTGGGACATCCAAAGTCGCTTTCTTT; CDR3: CASRKFGTSKVAFF
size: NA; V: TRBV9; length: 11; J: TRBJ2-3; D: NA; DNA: TGTGCCAGCAGCGGTCCAGATACGCAGTATTTT; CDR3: CASSGPDTQYF
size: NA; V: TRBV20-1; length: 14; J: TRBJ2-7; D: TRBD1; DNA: TGCAGTGCTACCGGACAGGGGAAGTCCTACGAGCAGTGCTTC; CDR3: CSATGQGKSYEQCF
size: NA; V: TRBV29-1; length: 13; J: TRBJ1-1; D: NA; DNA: TGCAGCGTTGAAGCCCAGGGTCACACTGAAGCTTTCTTT; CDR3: CSVEAQGHTEAFF
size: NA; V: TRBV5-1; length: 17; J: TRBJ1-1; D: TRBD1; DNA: TGCGCCAGCAGCTTGAACACTCTCGGACAGGTTTACACTGAAGCTTTCTTT; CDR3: CASSLNTLGQVYTEAFF
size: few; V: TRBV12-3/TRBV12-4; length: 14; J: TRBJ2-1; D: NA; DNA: TGTGCCAGCAGTCACCTAGGACGTGACAATGAGCAGTTCTTC; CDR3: CASSHLGRDNEQFF
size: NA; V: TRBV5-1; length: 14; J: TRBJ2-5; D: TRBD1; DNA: TGCGCCAGCAGCTCCGGACAGGCAAAAGAGACCCAGTACTTC; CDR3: CASSSGQAKETQYF
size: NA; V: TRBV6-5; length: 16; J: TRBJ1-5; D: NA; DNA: TGTGCCAGCAGTTACTCGGGCCACGGGAGCAATCAGCCCCAGCATTTT; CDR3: CASSYSGHGSNQPQHF
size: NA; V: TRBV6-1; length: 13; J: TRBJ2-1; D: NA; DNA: TGTGCCAGCAGACGGGGGACAGTGGGTGAGCAGTTCTTC; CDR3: CASRRGTVGEQFF
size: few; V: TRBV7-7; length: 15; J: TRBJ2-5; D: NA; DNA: TGTGCTAGCAGCCGATCCGGTTCAGGGGTGGAGACCCAGTACTTC; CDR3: CASSRSGSGVETQYF
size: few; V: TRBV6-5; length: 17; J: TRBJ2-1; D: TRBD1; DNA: TGTGCCAGCAGTTACTCCCCACAGGGGGCCTCCTACAATGAGCAGTTCTTC; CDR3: CASSYSPQGASYNEQFF